The TCR beta chain described here comes from a study of blood T cell repertoires in COVID-19. Study-level information: The origin of the acute and convalescent COVID-19 samples was the United States, Italy and Spain. PBMCs, B-cell-depleted T cells, or T cells were the source of the cDNA or gDNA that made up the material.

The CDR3 length is 13 residues. CDR1 and CDR2 (germline): LGHNT, FRNRAP. Trimming took 2 bases from V and 4 from J, leaving 8 bases between them. This table comes from immunoSEQ multiplex PCR, and its TCRdb copy is limited to in-frame clones, with some not included. Of just under 250,000 clones in the sample, about 90% were seen once. The receptor was derived from a woman aged 25 to 39 who had recovered from COVID-19. Specimen: peripheral blood. The V gene is TRBV12-5, the J gene TRBJ1-2; the D gene is possibly TRBD1 (5 bases). The CDR3 spells CASGLRGSYGYTF. The CDR3 region has the DNA TGTGCTAGTGGTTTGAGGGGATCCTATGGCTACACCTTC.